The 18 T cell receptor beta chains given below trace back to one sample, sequenced in a study of shared clonotypes between healthy human individuals. Only in-frame clones appear in the TCRdb table, and some are missing; sequencing was by immunoSEQ multiplex PCR. There are approximately 2.3 million clones in the sample; 93% occur only once, and 0.39% lies in the top ten. Material: naive CD4+ T cells from PBMCs. The sample's subset: CD45RA+ positively selected. These receptors were obtained from a young man in good health. Some clones in this sample may be carry-over from other donors' samples.

This chain links TRBV28 with TRBJ1-5; maybe TRBD1 (6 bases). The germline V and J ends were trimmed by 1 base and 0 bases, with 13 bases remaining between them. The CDR3 has 17 residues. Germline-derived CDR1 and CDR2 are MDHEN and SYDVKM. The CDR3, as DNA: TGTGCCAGCAGTTTATATCAGGGGATCTATAGCAATCAGCCCCAGCATTTT. Protein product: CASSLYQGIYSNQPQHF.

The V gene is TRBV2, the J gene TRBJ2-1; 7 bases are a match to TRBD2. Germline CDR1 reads SNHLY; CDR2 reads FYNNEI. This CDR3 contains 14 residues. The V and J ends lost 7 bases and 4 bases, in that order; junction bases with no gene match: 7. The CDR3 sequence: CASTSAGRYNEQFF. The CDR3 region has the DNA TGTGCCAGCACCTCAGCGGGGAGATACAATGAGCAGTTCTTC.

Regarding this clone: Additional DNA sequences in this sample encode the identical CDR3. V gene TRBV9 combines with J gene TRBJ2-1; TRBD2 matches 11 bases. The CDR3 runs to 14 residues. The junction had 1 base not matched to a gene; V was cut back by 1 base and J by 7 bases. CDR1 and CDR2 from the germline V gene are SGDLS and YYNGEE. CDR3 in DNA: TGTGCCAGCAGCGTAACTAGCGGGAGTAATGAGCAGTTCTTC. Translated: CASSVTSGSNEQFF.

The rearrangement links TRBV7-2 to TRBJ2-3; 9 nucleotides agree with TRBD2. Germline V CDR1 and CDR2: SGHTA, FQGNSA. This CDR3 is 17 amino acids long. V trimming: 5 bases; J trimming: 2 bases; junction bases outside the gene matches: 11. Here the CDR3 reads CASSPRREGPITDTQYF. The CDR3, as DNA: TGTGCCAGCAGCCCCAGGCGGGAGGGGCCGATCACAGATACGCAGTATTTT.

In its sample, this clone was seen a few times. The chain has TRBV18 and TRBJ1-1, with D unresolved. The V gene lost 3 bases and the J gene lost 3 bases, with 5 bases spanning the gap. The CDR3 runs to 12 residues. CDR1 and CDR2 (germline): KGHSH, LQKENI. The CDR3 reads CASSPEDTEAFF. The CDR3 DNA follows: TGTGCCAGCTCACCCGAAGACACTGAAGCTTTCTTT.

J is TRBJ2-2 and V is TRBV5-6; D remains unclear. V was cut by 4 bases and J by 4 bases, with 2 bases left in between. Germline CDR1 and CDR2: SGHDT and YYEEEE. CDR3 length: 11 amino acids. CDR3 coding DNA: TGTGCCAGCAGCATCACCGGGGAGCTGTTTTTT. Its protein is CASSITGELFF. Looking up the rest from reference TRBV5-6 and TRBJ2-2 gives the full variable domain: DAGVTQSPTHLIKTRGQQVTLRCSPKSGHDTVSWYQQALGQGPQFIFQYYEEEERQRGNFPDRFSGHQFPNYSSELNVNALLLGDSALYLCASSITGELFFGEGSRLTVL.

This clone was counted a single time. The chain uses TRBV28 and TRBJ2-3; TRBD2 matches 10 bases. The germline gives CDR1 MDHEN, CDR2 SYDVKM. This CDR3 is 16 amino acids long. V lost 6 bases and J lost 0; bases outside the gene matches: 6. Written as DNA, the CDR3 is TGTGCCAGCAGGCGTCGGACTAGCGGTAGCACAGATACGCAGTATTTT. Its translation is CASRRRTSGSTDTQYF.

The chain joins TRBV6-1 to TRBJ1-2; possibly TRBD1 for D (6 bases). Germline CDR1 MNHNS, CDR2 SASEGT. V was pared by 1 base and J by 7 bases, with 13 bases between. The CDR3 totals 14 residues. CDR3 in amino acids: CASSEVILGGGYTF. In DNA form, the CDR3 reads TGTGCCAGCAGTGAAGTGATCTTAGGGGGTGGCTACACCTTC.

J is TRBJ2-1 and V is TRBV19, with 14 bases aligning to TRBD2. Trimming cost V 1 base and J 6 bases; bases outside gene matches: 14. CDR3 length: 20 amino acids. In germline, CDR1 is LNHDA, CDR2 SQIVND (reference sequence). Here the CDR3 reads CASSIVPGLAGADWGNEQFF. In nucleotides, the CDR3 is TGTGCCAGTAGTATAGTACCGGGACTAGCGGGAGCAGACTGGGGCAATGAGCAGTTCTTC.

The chain employs TRBV27 and TRBJ1-1, with a tentative D call TRBD1 (5 bases). The CDR3 spans 18 residues. V gave up 3 bases and J gave up 0 bases, with 20 bases separating them. Germline assignment: CDR1 MNHEY and CDR2 SMNVEV (reference sequence). CDR3 DNA: TGTGCCAGCAGTTTGGGCCCTGACAGACCGATTATGAACACTGAAGCTTTCTTT. Its translation is CASSLGPDRPIMNTEAFF.

The J gene is TRBJ2-7, the V gene TRBV25-1, with TRBD2 matching over 14 bases. This CDR3 spans 18 amino acids. After removal of 4 bases from V and 9 bases from J, the junction contained 17 bases not matched to a gene. Germline loops: CDR1 MGHDK, CDR2 SYGVNS. The CDR3 protein is CASSGGRPGLAGVRRQYF. CDR3 sequence (DNA): TGTGCCAGCAGTGGGGGCAGACCGGGACTAGCGGGAGTACGCCGGCAGTACTTC.

The genes are TRBV6-4 and TRBJ1-2, with D perhaps matching TRBD1 (5 bases). CDR3 length: 14 amino acids. Trimming took 2 bases from V and 4 from J, leaving 11 bases between them. Germline CDR1 is MRHNA and CDR2 is SNTAGT. For the CDR3, the DNA is TGTGCCAGCAGTGACCCGCAGGGTAGCTATGGCTACACCTTC. Residues: CASSDPQGSYGYTF.

V gene TRBV6-1 combines with J gene TRBJ2-2, with TRBD1 matching over 7 bases. The CDR3 has 13 residues. Trimming took 11 bases from V and 6 from J; bases not matched to a gene: 9. Looked up from germline, CDR1 is MNHNS and CDR2 is SASEGT. The CDR3 region is CAPVLGTAGELFF. The CDR3 nucleotides read TGTGCCCCAGTGTTGGGGACAGCCGGGGAGCTGTTTTTT.

The V and J genes are TRBV28 and TRBJ1-5; D gene unclear. Trimming left V 1 base short and J 1 base short, with 11 bases between. CDR3 size: 16 residues. The germline V gene has CDR1 MDHEN and CDR2 SYDVKM. In DNA, the CDR3 is TGTGCCAGCAGTTTATTTTTGCAGCCGAGCAATCAGCCCCAGCATTTT. This translates into CASSLFLQPSNQPQHF.

The rearrangement uses TRBV11-2 and TRBJ2-2, with 8 bases fitting TRBD2. Germline CDR1 SGHAT, CDR2 FQNNGV. J lost 1 base, V lost 3 bases, and 4 bases had no gene match. This CDR3 is 16 amino acids long. This CDR3 reads CASSLGTSLNTGELFF. The CDR3, as DNA: TGTGCCAGCAGCTTGGGGACTAGTTTGAACACCGGGGAGCTGTTTTTT.

The sample holds one count of this clone. The V gene is TRBV5-1, the J gene TRBJ1-1; 8 bases align to TRBD1. Germline loops: CDR1 SGHRS, CDR2 YFSETQ. V was pared by 4 bases and J by 2 bases, with 13 bases of the junction left unmatched. The CDR3 contains 17 residues. CDR3 protein: CASSARTGMGANTEAFF. The DNA for the CDR3 is TGCGCCAGCAGCGCAAGGACAGGGATGGGAGCCAACACTGAAGCTTTCTTT.

This chain joins TRBV9 and TRBJ1-2; D perhaps matches TRBD1 (5 bases). V lost 0 bases to trimming and J lost 8 bases, with 17 bases between them. Germline CDR1 SGDLS, CDR2 YYNGEE. The CDR3 covers 15 residues. The CDR3: CASSVDQGALGGYTF. For the CDR3, the DNA is TGTGCCAGCAGCGTAGATCAGGGCGCCCTTGGGGGCTACACCTTC.

The chain uses TRBV27 and TRBJ1-4; tentatively, D is TRBD1 (5 bases). The CDR3 length is 13 residues. Per the germline V gene, CDR1 is MNHEY and CDR2 is SMNVEV (reference sequence). V lost 4 bases, J lost 7 bases, and 10 bases lay in between. Here the CDR3 reads CASSWGGAEKLFF. CDR3 DNA sequence: TGTGCCAGCAGTTGGGGGGGTGCTGAAAAACTGTTTTTT.